This is a list of T cell receptor beta chains from one sample in a study of control samples from healthy donors and cancer patients. TCRdb's copy holds only in-frame clones and misses some; the assay was immunoSEQ multiplex PCR. Of some 20,000 clones listed, approximately 90% were seen once; the top ten hold around 9%. Sample: PBMCs. The receptors shown here come from a woman aged 60-75 years with head and neck cancer. Each CDR3 is given with its conserved first and last residue. The D gene is left open where the match is weak. Not every row has a clone size; where given, it reads once, few, many or a size class.

d_gene: .
abundance: .
v_gene: TRBV5-1
j_gene: TRBJ2-2
CDR3aa: CASSLLTGVRVGELFF
CDR3nt: TGCGCCAGCAGCTTGTTAACGGGAGTACGAGTCGGGGAGCTGTTTTTT

d_gene: TRBD1
abundance: .
v_gene: TRBV30
j_gene: TRBJ2-1
CDR3aa: CASGTGPIGGEQFF
CDR3nt: TGTGCCTCAGGGACAGGACCCATTGGGGGTGAGCAGTTCTTC

d_gene: .
abundance: .
v_gene: TRBV2
j_gene: TRBJ2-3
CDR3aa: CASSDRGRDRDTQYF
CDR3nt: TGTGCCAGCAGTGACAGGGGCCGGGATCGGGATACGCAGTATTTT

d_gene: .
abundance: .
v_gene: TRBV5-1
j_gene: TRBJ1-1
CDR3aa: CASSPGSGTVEAFF
CDR3nt: TGCGCCAGCAGCCCCGGGAGCGGAACAGTTGAAGCTTTCTTT

d_gene: .
abundance: .
v_gene: TRBV20-1
j_gene: TRBJ2-3
CDR3aa: CSDTDTQYF
CDR3nt: TGCAGTGACACAGATACGCAGTATTTT

d_gene: TRBD1
abundance: .
v_gene: TRBV3-1/TRBV3-2
j_gene: TRBJ1-4
CDR3aa: CASSQDSIPGQGAEKLFF
CDR3nt: TGTGCCAGCAGCCAAGATTCTATACCAGGACAGGGGGCGGAAAAACTGTTTTTT

d_gene: TRBD2
abundance: .
v_gene: TRBV18
j_gene: TRBJ2-3
CDR3aa: CASSPQLAGTDTQYF
CDR3nt: TGTGCCAGCTCACCACAACTAGCGGGCACAGATACGCAGTATTTT

d_gene: .
abundance: once
v_gene: TRBV5-1
j_gene: TRBJ1-1
CDR3aa: CASSLTSTIRTEAFF
CDR3nt: TGCGCCAGCAGCTTGACATCTACTATTAGGACTGAAGCTTTCTTT

d_gene: .
abundance: .
v_gene: TRBV19
j_gene: TRBJ1-2
CDR3aa: CASSTRQGNGYTF
CDR3nt: TGTGCCAGTAGTACACGCCAGGGGAATGGCTACACCTTC

d_gene: .
abundance: .
v_gene: TRBV24-1
j_gene: TRBJ1-1
CDR3aa: CATRGPQNTEAFF
CDR3nt: TGTGCCACCAGGGGACCCCAGAACACTGAAGCTTTCTTT

d_gene: TRBD2
abundance: .
v_gene: TRBV27
j_gene: TRBJ2-1
CDR3aa: CASSLGSGGSYNEQFF
CDR3nt: TGTGCCAGCAGTTTAGGTAGCGGGGGATCCTACAATGAGCAGTTCTTC

d_gene: TRBD2
abundance: .
v_gene: TRBV5-1
j_gene: TRBJ2-3
CDR3aa: CASSLPSGSADTQYF
CDR3nt: TGCGCCAGCAGCTTGCCCAGCGGGAGCGCAGATACGCAGTATTTT

d_gene: .
abundance: .
v_gene: TRBV24-1
j_gene: TRBJ2-7
CDR3aa: CATSDPGVFTGQYF
CDR3nt: TGTGCCACCAGTGATCCGGGGGTCTTTACCGGGCAGTACTTC

d_gene: .
abundance: .
v_gene: TRBV18
j_gene: TRBJ2-7
CDR3aa: CASSTRHEQYF
CDR3nt: TGTGCCAGCTCCACTCGACACGAGCAGTACTTC

d_gene: .
abundance: .
v_gene: TRBV7-9
j_gene: TRBJ2-7
CDR3aa: CASSLEREQYF
CDR3nt: TGTGCCAGCAGCTTAGAAAGGGAGCAGTACTTC

d_gene: .
abundance: .
v_gene: TRBV9
j_gene: TRBJ1-5
CDR3aa: CASSGSGFEGPQHF
CDR3nt: TGTGCCAGCAGCGGATCGGGTTTCGAGGGGCCCCAGCATTTT

d_gene: .
abundance: .
v_gene: TRBV7-3
j_gene: TRBJ2-1
CDR3aa: CASSYEGAGINEQFF
CDR3nt: TGTGCCAGCAGCTACGAAGGGGCGGGAATCAATGAGCAGTTCTTC